This T cell receptor beta chain comes out of a study of T cells expressing NK-cell markers. Germline V gene sequence: CDR1 SEHNR, CDR2 FQNEAQ (reference sequence). This CDR3 contains 14 residues. TCRdb re-called the 5' RACE reads and catalogs CDR3 proteins one per entry, DNA excluded. The table lists 400,000 or so distinct CDR3 sequences. The sample was blood T cells: a sorted CD56 or NKG2C T cell subset, CD4+ or CD8+ T cells, or bulk PBMC T cells (not recorded which). The source is a woman aged 50 to 65 in good health. V is TRBV7-9 and J is TRBJ1-6. CDR3 loop: CASSRDELGSPLHF.